The next 20 T cell receptor beta chains were all read from a single sample in a study of PD-1 blockade in classical Hodgkin lymphoma. Assay: immunoSEQ multiplex PCR; the TCRdb copy retains only in-frame clones and omits some. The sample contains approximately 84,000 clones, around 90% of which appear only once. Each of the patients experienced relapse following autologous stem cell transplantation, and their brentuximab vedotin exposure differed. Sequencing used peripheral blood mononuclear cells (PBMCs), obtained at baseline. These receptors were taken from a human donor with classical Hodgkin lymphoma.

About this clone: This likely comes from a read error, as the CDR3 has no conserved phenylalanine or tryptophan at its end. The limits of the CDR3 on the DNA are not certain, so only TCRdb's listed CDR3 is given. The chain uses TRBV27 and TRBJ2-7; the DNA was not used to check the table's D call, TRBD2. Germline loops: CDR1 MNHEY, CDR2 SMNVEV (reference sequence). Both ends counted, the CDR3 spans 10 residues. The CDR3 loop is CASSLTSLAK.

The J gene is TRBJ1-2, the V gene TRBV7-9, with unresolved D. V shed 1 base and J shed 6 bases, with 12 bases lying between them. The V gene's germline CDR1 is SEHNR and CDR2 FQNEAQ (reference sequence). The CDR3 is 14 amino acids. CDR3 nucleotide sequence: TGTGCCAGCAGCTTAGAACACGGCCGGGATGGCTACACCTTC. Translated: CASSLEHGRDGYTF.

This sequence joins TRBV5-1 and TRBJ1-1; a weak D match, TRBD1 (5 bases). The CDR3 has 15 amino acids. The V end lost 0 bases, the J end lost 6 bases, and 15 bases lay between the germline ends. Germline V gene lookup returns CDR1 SGHRS and CDR2 YFSETQ. CDR3 coding DNA: TGCGCCAGCAGCTTGGTGTCCACAGGTACTTCTGAAGCTTTCTTT. Translating gives CASSLVSTGTSEAFF.

The chain joins TRBV7-9 to TRBJ1-2, with D possibly TRBD1 on 5 matching bases. CDR1 is SEHNR, CDR2 FQNEAQ, per germline (reference sequence). The CDR3 loop spans 14 amino acids. Trimming stripped 5 bases from V and 4 bases from J, with 14 bases between. Written as DNA, the CDR3 is TGTGCCAGCAGCCCCTTAGGGACCGCCTATGGCTACACCTTC. Its protein is CASSPLGTAYGYTF.

This clone was seen once. The V call is TRBV7-2, the J call TRBJ1-2, with D uncertain. This CDR3 has 12 residues. V was shortened by 5 bases and J by 8 bases, with 12 bases between the two germline ends. Per germline, CDR1 SGHTA and CDR2 FQGNSA. The CDR3 here is CASSPWAIGYTF. The DNA for the CDR3 is TGTGCCAGCAGCCCCTGGGCGATAGGCTACACCTTC.

This chain joins TRBV10-3 and TRBJ2-7; the match to TRBD2 covers 7 bases. The V gene end was trimmed by 3 bases and the J gene end by 5 bases; junction bases not matched to a gene: 7. Germline V gene sequence: CDR1 ENHRY, CDR2 SYGVKD. This CDR3 is 14 amino acids long. The CDR3 DNA sequence: TGTGCCATCAGTGACTGGCGGGAGATTGACGAGCAGTACTTC. This codes for CAISDWREIDEQYF.

The V and J genes are TRBV5-1 and TRBJ2-5, with 7 bases aligning to TRBD1. Per the germline V gene, CDR1 is SGHRS and CDR2 is YFSETQ. Germline trimming cut 3 bases from V and 5 bases from J; bases unmatched to any gene: 7. CDR3 length equals 14 residues. The CDR3 reads CASSSGGGKETQYF. CDR3 in DNA: TGCGCCAGCAGCTCAGGGGGTGGGAAGGAGACCCAGTACTTC.

V is TRBV27 and J is TRBJ1-2; 11 nucleotides align to TRBD1. The J segment lost 0 bases and the V segment lost 6 bases, leaving 3 bases of the junction unmatched. The CDR3 loop spans 15 amino acids. Germline loops: CDR1 MNHEY, CDR2 SMNVEV (reference sequence). The CDR3 coding sequence is TGTGCCAGCAGGCCGGACAGGGGGCCTAACTATGGCTACACCTTC. Translated: CASRPDRGPNYGYTF.

The rearrangement links TRBV27 to TRBJ2-7; 12 bases line up with TRBD1. The CDR3 sequence is 14 residues long. The junction had 5 bases not matched to a gene; V was cut back by 4 bases and J by 7 bases. CDR1 MNHEY and CDR2 SMNVEV come from the germline V gene (reference sequence). This CDR3 reads CASSSGQGAGEQYF. CDR3 in DNA: TGTGCCAGCAGTTCGGGACAGGGGGCTGGTGAGCAGTACTTC.

This chain connects TRBV30 to TRBJ2-7; 7 bases map to TRBD1. Germline V gene sequence: CDR1 GTSNPN, CDR2 SVGIG (reference sequence). J was trimmed by 0 bases and V by 5 bases; bases with no gene match: 7. The CDR3 contains 14 residues. The CDR3 spells CAWEPGQSSYEQYF. The CDR3 bases are TGTGCCTGGGAACCGGGACAGAGCTCCTACGAGCAGTACTTC.

The chain joins TRBV27 to TRBJ1-1, with 7 positions matching TRBD1. The length of the CDR3 is 13 residues. Germline values: CDR1 MNHEY, CDR2 SMNVEV (reference sequence). The trim removed 5 bases at V and 3 bases at J, leaving 3 bases unmatched. CDR3 loop: CASSETGYTEAFF. CDR3 nucleotides: TGTGCCAGCAGTGAGACAGGGTACACTGAAGCTTTCTTT.

V gene TRBV4-3 combines with J gene TRBJ1-1; possible D gene TRBD1, 5 bases. Trimming stripped 4 bases from V and 5 bases from J, with 14 bases between. Germline-derived CDR1 and CDR2 are LGHNA and YSLEER. The CDR3 runs to 14 residues. The CDR3: CASSPGDWGTEAFF. The CDR3 bases are TGCGCCAGCAGCCCGGGGGATTGGGGGACTGAAGCTTTCTTT.

The chain employs TRBV28 and TRBJ1-2, with 7 bases matching TRBD1. V shed 5 bases and J 2 bases; nucleotides not matched to a gene: 2. CDR3 length: 13 residues. The germline gives CDR1 MDHEN, CDR2 SYDVKM. The CDR3 loop reads CASSPDRNYGYTF. The CDR3 nucleotides read TGTGCCAGCAGTCCGGACAGGAACTATGGCTACACCTTC.

J is TRBJ2-5 and V is TRBV7-6, with 14 bases matching TRBD2. The germline V gene has CDR1 SGHVS and CDR2 FNYEAQ. V gave up 5 bases and J gave up 5 bases; unmatched junction bases: 4. This CDR3 is 15 amino acids long. The CDR3 bases are TGTGCCAGCAGCGCGGGACTAGCGGGAGAGGAGACCCAGTACTTC. Encoded protein: CASSAGLAGEETQYF. The whole variable domain, filled in from reference TRBV7-6 and TRBJ2-5, reads GAGVSQSPRYKVTKRGQDVALRCDPISGHVSLYWYRQALGQGPEFLTYFNYEAQQDKSGLPNDRFSAERPEGSISTLTIQRTEQRDSAMYRCASSAGLAGEETQYFGPGTRLLVL.

This chain links TRBV11-2 with TRBJ1-2, with TRBD1 identical over 8 bases. This CDR3 comprises 15 residues. Trimming cost V 1 base and J 3 bases; bases outside gene matches: 4. CDR1 SGHAT and CDR2 FQNNGV come from the germline V gene. CDR3 sequence: CASSLVPDRDYGYTF. CDR3 DNA sequence: TGTGCCAGCAGCTTAGTCCCGGACAGGGACTATGGCTACACCTTC.

The chain has TRBV6-1 and TRBJ2-5; TRBD2 is a possible D gene (6 bases). CDR1 is MNHNS and CDR2 is SASEGT in the germline V gene. Trimming pared 3 bases from V and 2 bases from J, leaving 13 bases between. The CDR3 spans 15 residues. CDR3 coding DNA: TGTGCCAGCAGTGACACTGTCGGGGGACAAGAGACCCAGTACTTC. Residues: CASSDTVGGQETQYF.

The chain couples TRBV10-1 to TRBJ2-7; 9 bases line up with TRBD1. CDR3 size: 20 residues. The V gene's germline CDR1 is WNHNN and CDR2 SYGVQD (reference sequence). V lost 5 bases and J lost 2; bases outside the gene matches: 22. This CDR3 is CASSRNGDRAPQTRPYEQYF. Here the CDR3 DNA reads TGCGCCAGCAGTAGAAATGGGGACAGGGCGCCCCAGACTCGGCCCTACGAGCAGTACTTC.

The chain links TRBV5-8 to TRBJ1-1; D is ambiguous. The CDR3 loop spans 12 amino acids. The V gene's germline CDR1 is SGHTS and CDR2 YDEGEE. The germline V and J ends were trimmed by 0 bases and 8 bases, with 8 bases remaining between them. Written as DNA, the CDR3 is TGTGCCAGCAGCTTGGCCATCTCCGAAGCTTTCTTT. It translates to CASSLAISEAFF.

J is TRBJ2-1 and V is TRBV11-2, with 11 bases aligning to TRBD2. V lost 4 bases to trimming and J lost 4 bases; unmatched junction nucleotides: 9. The V gene's germline CDR1 is SGHAT and CDR2 FQNNGV. The CDR3 runs to 17 residues. CDR3 residues: CASSSIAGGPIYNEQFF. CDR3 coding DNA: TGTGCCAGCAGCTCTATAGCGGGAGGGCCGATTTACAATGAGCAGTTCTTC.

The chain recombines TRBV28 with TRBJ2-6; D remains ambiguous. The germline CDR1 and CDR2 sequences are MDHEN and SYDVKM. CDR3 size: 14 residues. The V end lost 3 bases, the J end lost 0 bases, and 3 bases lay between the germline ends. The CDR3 spells CASSFVSGANVLTF. Written as DNA, the CDR3 is TGTGCCAGCAGTTTTGTCTCTGGGGCCAACGTCCTGACTTTC.